This passage covers 25 T cell receptor beta chains from one sample sequenced in a study of control samples from healthy donors and cancer patients. Sequencing was performed with immunoSEQ multiplex PCR; in TCRdb, only in-frame clones are kept and a portion is missing. The sample lists about 160,000 clones, 90% to 95% occurring once. The material sequenced was blood. The receptor source for this set is a man younger than 35 in good health.

V gene TRBV9 combines with J gene TRBJ1-4, with a possible D match to TRBD1 (6 bases). V lost 5 bases, J lost 10 bases, and 15 bases lay in between. This CDR3 spans 13 amino acids. CDR1 SGDLS and CDR2 YYNGEE come from the germline V gene. CDR3 region: CASRGAGEGKLFF. DNA of the CDR3: TGTGCCAGCAGAGGGGCAGGGGAAGGAAAACTGTTTTTT.

This sequence joins TRBV18 and TRBJ1-1; 7 positions agree with TRBD1. CDR3 length equals 13 residues. In germline, CDR1 is KGHSH, CDR2 LQKENI. J was trimmed by 4 bases and V by 10 bases; bases with no gene match: 9. The CDR3 protein is CAIQGGAGTEAFF. The CDR3 DNA reads TGTGCCATCCAAGGGGGCGCCGGCACTGAAGCTTTCTTT.

This chain links TRBV24-1 with TRBJ1-6; 7 bases line up with TRBD1. The ends lost 0 bases at V and 10 bases at J; junction bases unmatched: 2. Germline-derived CDR1 and CDR2 are KGHDR and SFDVKD. The CDR3 runs 14 residues. CDR3: CATSDLQGESPLHF. In DNA form, the CDR3 reads TGTGCCACCAGTGATTTGCAGGGGGAATCACCCCTCCACTTT.

The CDR3 spells CASSPRTEPVTEAFF. The CDR3 DNA reads as TGTGCCAGCAGCCCCCGGACAGAGCCCGTCACTGAAGCTTTCTTT. The chain links TRBV9 to TRBJ1-1; D might be TRBD1 (6 bases). Germline CDR1 and CDR2: SGDLS and YYNGEE. The CDR3 has 15 residues. V lost 4 bases and J lost 4, with 17 bases in between.

The chain has TRBV28 and TRBJ2-7; TRBD2 matches 8 bases. CDR1 and CDR2 from the germline V gene are MDHEN and SYDVKM. With V trimmed by 7 bases and J by 0 bases, 5 bases remained unmatched. The CDR3 runs to 14 residues. CDR3 sequence (DNA): TGTGCCAGCATCTTAGCGGGAAGCTCCTACGAGCAGTACTTC. This gives the protein CASILAGSSYEQYF.

This chain uses TRBV28 with TRBJ2-5; D tentatively fits TRBD1 or TRBD2 (5 bases each). Germline V CDR1 and CDR2: MDHEN, SYDVKM. The CDR3 covers 15 residues. V dropped 6 bases and J dropped 2 bases, with 16 bases sitting between them. CDR3 sequence (DNA): TGTGCCAGCAGCCGGGTCAGGGAGCGGCAAGAGACCCAGTACTTC. Its translation: CASSRVRERQETQYF.

The rearrangement links TRBV10-1 to TRBJ1-2, with D unclear. Trimming shortened V by 1 base and J by 8 bases, and 11 bases separated the two germline ends. The CDR3 sequence is 13 residues long. Germline V gene data show CDR1 as WNHNN and CDR2 as SYGVQD (reference sequence). The CDR3 DNA sequence: TGCGCCAGCAGTGAGTGGGAATCTACAGGCTACACCTTC. This gives the protein CASSEWESTGYTF.

V is TRBV4-3 and J is TRBJ2-4; D unresolved. In germline, CDR1 is LGHNA, CDR2 YSLEER. The CDR3 is 16 residues long. Trimming stripped 2 bases from V and 0 bases from J, with 11 bases between. The CDR3 DNA reads as TGCGCCAGCAGCCAAATCTGGCCAGGAGCCAAAAACATTCAGTACTTC. This sequence encodes CASSQIWPGAKNIQYF.

V is TRBV7-9 and J is TRBJ2-1; TRBD2 matches 12 bases. The V and J ends lost 7 bases and 9 bases, in that order; junction bases with no gene match: 16. Germline CDR1 reads SEHNR; CDR2 reads FQNEAQ (reference sequence). This CDR3 has 17 amino acids. CDR3 bases: TGTGCCAGCATCCTCCTCCTGACTAGCGGGGGAGGTAGTGAGCAGTTCTTC. Its protein is CASILLLTSGGGSEQFF.

The rearrangement joins TRBV11-2 to TRBJ1-6, with D possibly TRBD1 on 5 matching bases. V lost 5 bases and J 10 bases, leaving 12 bases between the germline ends. CDR3 length: 13 amino acids. Germline assignment: CDR1 SGHAT and CDR2 FQNNGV. The CDR3 sequence is CASSDPGGSPLHF. As DNA, the CDR3 is TGTGCCAGCAGCGACCCGGGGGGGTCACCCCTCCACTTT.

A single count supports this clone. The CDR3 reads CASSSGATEAFF. CDR3 in DNA: TGTGCCAGCAGCTCGGGGGCCACTGAAGCTTTCTTT. The chain joins TRBV11-2 to TRBJ1-1; D is perhaps TRBD1 (6 bases). The V and J ends lost 4 bases and 4 bases respectively, with 7 bases between them. Per the germline V gene, CDR1 is SGHAT and CDR2 is FQNNGV. CDR3 length equals 12 residues.

This clone has a single count. J is TRBJ1-2 and V is TRBV6-5; D is possibly TRBD1 (6 bases). Germline values: CDR1 MNHEY, CDR2 SVGAGI. The length of the CDR3 is 12 residues. Trimming left V 5 bases short and J 8 bases short, with 12 bases between. DNA for the CDR3: TGTGCCAGCAGTCGGAGGGGGTCGGGCTACACCTTC. Encoded protein: CASSRRGSGYTF.

This sequence joins TRBV9 and TRBJ1-2, with 7 nucleotides matching TRBD1. The CDR3 runs 14 residues. V shed 3 bases, J shed 2 bases, and the junction held 4 bases outside the gene matches. Per the germline V gene, CDR1 is SGDLS and CDR2 is YYNGEE. The CDR3 nucleotides read TGTGCCAGCAGCGCAGGGGGGGCGAACTATGGCTACACCTTC. Amino acid sequence: CASSAGGANYGYTF.

This chain connects TRBV6-2 or TRBV6-3 to TRBJ1-5; TRBD1 might be the D (5 bases). This CDR3 is built from 17 residues. Germline-derived CDR1 and CDR2 are MNHEY and SVGEGT. The V and J ends lost 4 bases and 1 base respectively, with 17 bases between them. CDR3 residues: CASSWTQGIGSNQPQHF. CDR3 nucleotides: TGTGCCAGCAGTTGGACCCAGGGAATTGGAAGCAATCAGCCCCAGCATTTT.

V is TRBV9 and J is TRBJ2-2; D unresolved. The germline CDR1 and CDR2 sequences are SGDLS and YYNGEE. The length of the CDR3 is 16 residues. Trimming stripped 6 bases from V and 5 bases from J, with 20 bases between. The CDR3 bases are TGTGCCAGCAATGATGACCCCGAAGGATGGACCGGGGAGCTGTTTTTT. This sequence encodes CASNDDPEGWTGELFF.

V gene TRBV19 combines with J gene TRBJ1-3; D unclear. This CDR3 has 14 residues. Trimming removed 8 bases from V and 9 bases from J, with 20 bases in between. Germline V gene data show CDR1 as LNHDA and CDR2 as SQIVND (reference sequence). Here the CDR3 DNA reads TGTGCCAGTTTGCGCCCGGCCGCGCGGGGCACCATATATTTT. Amino acids: CASLRPAARGTIYF.

J is TRBJ2-3 and V is TRBV18; D possibly corresponds to TRBD2 (5 bases). CDR1 and CDR2 from the germline V gene are KGHSH and LQKENI. The CDR3 totals 14 residues. The V end was cut by 3 bases, the J end by 4 bases, with 11 bases between. This CDR3 reads CASSPKEAADTQYF. The CDR3 DNA is TGTGCCAGCTCACCCAAGGAAGCGGCAGATACGCAGTATTTT.

The chain has TRBV11-2 and TRBJ1-1; the D gene is possibly TRBD1 (6 bases). Germline CDR1 is SGHAT and CDR2 is FQNNGV. This CDR3 comprises 12 residues. With 1 base removed from V and 10 bases from J, the gap between germline ends came to 10 bases. CDR3 coding DNA: TGTGCCAGCAGCTTAGGTCTGGACAGAGCTTTCTTT. Translating it yields CASSLGLDRAFF.

This rearrangement joins TRBV11-2 to TRBJ2-5; TRBD2 is a possible D gene (7 bases). Germline lookup yields CDR1 SGHAT and CDR2 FQNNGV. The CDR3 has 15 amino acids. Trimming stripped 5 bases from V and 3 bases from J, with 16 bases between. This CDR3 is CASSLGGGQKETQYF. DNA for the CDR3: TGTGCCAGCAGCCTCGGCGGGGGCCAAAAAGAGACCCAGTACTTC.

The V call is TRBV9, the J call TRBJ2-1; possible D gene TRBD2, 5 bases. The ends were cut back, 0 bases at V and 8 bases at J, with 12 bases in the middle. The germline gives CDR1 SGDLS, CDR2 YYNGEE. The CDR3 length is 14 residues. CDR3 in DNA: TGTGCCAGCAGCGTAGGTTCTAGCCCCCATGAGCAGTTCTTC. As protein: CASSVGSSPHEQFF.

This clone is a singleton in its sample. V usage is TRBV9 and J usage is TRBJ2-1, with D uncertain. The CDR3 has 12 residues. Per the germline V gene, CDR1 is SGDLS and CDR2 is YYNGEE. The ends were cut back, 0 bases at V and 6 bases at J, with 4 bases in the middle. In DNA form, the CDR3 reads TGTGCCAGCAGCGTAGTGGCCAATGAGCAGTTCTTC. It specifies CASSVVANEQFF.

V gene TRBV15 combines with J gene TRBJ2-3; 8 bases are shared with TRBD1. The CDR3 runs to 15 residues. From germline, CDR1 is LNHNV and CDR2 YYDKDF (reference sequence). The V gene end was trimmed by 5 bases and the J gene end by 3 bases; junction bases not matched to a gene: 7. The CDR3 spells CATSSQGGGTDTQYF. CDR3 sequence (DNA): TGTGCCACCAGCTCACAGGGGGGAGGTACAGATACGCAGTATTTT.

The rearrangement uses TRBV11-2 and TRBJ1-2, with D unclear. Germline values: CDR1 SGHAT, CDR2 FQNNGV. The CDR3 length is 14 residues. V was pared by 3 bases and J by 2 bases, with 10 bases between. The CDR3 loop is CASSLTGQNYGYTF. In nucleotides, the CDR3 is TGTGCCAGCAGCTTGACGGGCCAGAACTATGGCTACACCTTC.

V usage is TRBV6-6 and J usage is TRBJ2-1; TRBD2 matches 11 bases. CDR3 size: 15 residues. Germline V gene sequence: CDR1 MNHNY, CDR2 SVGAGI (reference sequence). V was pared by 6 bases and J by 6 bases, with 7 bases of the junction left unmatched. The CDR3 protein is CASSPGTSGFNEQFF. The DNA for the CDR3 is TGTGCCAGCAGCCCCGGGACTAGCGGTTTCAATGAGCAGTTCTTC.

The chain couples TRBV14 to TRBJ1-1; D remains unclear. The CDR3 covers 14 residues. The V gene's germline CDR1 is SGHDN and CDR2 FVKESK. The V end lost 0 bases, the J end lost 0 bases, and 5 bases lay between the germline ends. CDR3 DNA sequence: TGTGCCAGCAGCCAAGACGGAGTGAACACTGAAGCTTTCTTT. Its translation: CASSQDGVNTEAFF. Based on the CDR3 plus reference TRBV14 and TRBJ1-1, the full variable domain is EAGVTQFPSHSVIEKGQTVTLRCDPISGHDNLYWYRRVMGKEIKFLLHFVKESKQDESGMPNNRFLAERTGGTYSTLKVQPAELEDSGVYFCASSQDGVNTEAFFGQGTRLTVV.